Each of the 7 T cell receptor beta chains below was sequenced from the same sample in a study of glioma-infiltrating T cells (dated by TCRdb to about 2016). The sample was run on an Illumina MiSeq. The iRepertoire nested amplicon-rescue multiplex PCR (arm-PCR) platform was used to amplify TCR alpha and beta CDR3 regions from RNA. TCRdb handled the public reads itself, with Q25 trimming in fastp and clone calling in MiXCR, and kept productive beta chains. Identical CDR3 proteins give one entry, which carries the most common genes and DNA. The sample contains around 190,000 distinct CDR3 sequences, approximately 30% of them found a single time. The top ten clonotypes cover 20% of the sample. The specimen was glioma tissue, nonneoplastic brain tissue, or PBMCs (not recorded which). The origin of the receptors is a human donor with low-grade glioma or glioblastoma, undergoing nonglioma brain surgery, or in good health (not recorded which).

This chain joins TRBV5-4 and TRBJ1-1; D not resolved. The V and J ends lost 3 bases and 4 bases respectively, with 13 bases between them. The length of the CDR3 is 14 residues. The germline V gene encodes CDR1 SGHNT and CDR2 YYREEE (reference sequence). The CDR3 here is CASSSRRGSTEAFF. CDR3 nucleotides: TGTGCCAGCAGCTCGAGGAGAGGTAGCACTGAAGCTTTCTTT.

This clonotype was observed at least ten times. V is TRBV29-1 and J is TRBJ2-1, with TRBD2 matching over 10 bases. The length of the CDR3 is 14 residues. The V segment lost 4 bases and the J segment 5 bases; nucleotides outside the gene matches: 5. Per germline, CDR1 SQVTM and CDR2 ANQGSEA. In nucleotides, the CDR3 is TGCAGCGTTGTAAGGCTAGCGGGAGACAATGAGCAGTTCTTC. The encoded protein is CSVVRLAGDNEQFF.

With regard to this clonotype: One end of the junction does not line up with germline, which may come from a read error. The V call is TRBV20-1, the J call TRBJ2-5, with D tentatively TRBD2 (6 bases). CDR3 size: 15 residues. Per the germline V gene, CDR1 is DFQATT and CDR2 is SNEGSKA (reference sequence). CDR3 protein: CSDLIAEDGQEAQYF. The CDR3 coding sequence is TGCAGTGACCTAATAGCGGAGGATGGTCAAGAGGCCCAGTACTTC.

This clonotype has at least ten counts. The chain joins TRBV18 to TRBJ2-1; 7 nucleotides match TRBD2. This CDR3 spans 16 amino acids. CDR1 is KGHSH and CDR2 is LQKENI in the germline V gene. V shed 3 bases, J shed 7 bases, and the junction held 12 bases outside the gene matches. CDR3 sequence: CASSPMGQRDKNEQFF. For the CDR3, the DNA is TGTGCCAGCTCACCCATGGGGCAGCGGGATAAGAATGAGCAGTTCTTC. The full variable domain, in which reference TRBV18 and TRBJ2-1 provide the parts outside the CDR3, is NAGVMQNPRHLVRRRGQEARLRCSPMKGHSHVYWYRQLPEEGLKFMVYLQKENIIDESGMPKERFSAEFPKEGPSILRIQQVVRGDSAAYFCASSPMGQRDKNEQFFGPGTRLTVL.

This clonotype was picked up many times. This rearrangement joins TRBV7-2 to TRBJ2-7, with D possibly matching TRBD2 (6 bases). The CDR3 has 18 residues. V gave up 2 bases and J gave up 2 bases, with 22 bases separating them. Germline CDR1 and CDR2: SGHTA and FQGNSA. The CDR3 DNA reads TGTGCCAGCAGCTTATTGGCGCGGGAAACTAATCTACCCTACGAGCAGTACTTC. Amino acid sequence: CASSLLARETNLPYEQYF.

This clonotype has ten or more counts. The gene calls are TRBV4-3 and TRBJ2-5, with 14 nucleotides matching TRBD2. Losses at the gene ends were 4 bases for V and 4 bases for J; bases not matched to a gene: 5. CDR3 length: 16 residues. CDR1 and CDR2 from the germline V gene are LGHNA and YSLEER. The DNA of the CDR3 is TGCGCCAGCAGCCGGGGACTAGCGGGAGCGGGAGAGACCCAGTACTTC. Amino acids: CASSRGLAGAGETQYF.

Many counts were recorded for this clonotype. The V gene is TRBV4-1, the J gene TRBJ1-5; a possible D gene is TRBD1 (5 bases). The CDR3 covers 14 residues. Trimming shortened V by 4 bases and J by 7 bases, and 14 bases separated the two germline ends. Germline CDR1 MGHRA, CDR2 YSYEKL. The CDR3 nucleotides read TGCGCCAGCAGCCCCGCGGGGGGATACCAGCCCCAGCATTTT. It specifies CASSPAGGYQPQHF.